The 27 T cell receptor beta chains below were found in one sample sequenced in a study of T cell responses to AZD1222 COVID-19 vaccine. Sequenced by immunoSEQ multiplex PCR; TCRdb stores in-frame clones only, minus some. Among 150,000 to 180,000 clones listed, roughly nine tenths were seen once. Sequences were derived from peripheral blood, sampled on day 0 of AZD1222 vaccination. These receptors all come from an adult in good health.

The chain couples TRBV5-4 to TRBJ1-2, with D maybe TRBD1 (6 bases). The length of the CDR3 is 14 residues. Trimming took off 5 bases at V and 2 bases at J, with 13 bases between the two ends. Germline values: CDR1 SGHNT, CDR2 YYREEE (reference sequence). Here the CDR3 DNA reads TGTGCCAGCAGGCCCGAGGGGGGCAACTATGGCTACACCTTC. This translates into CASRPEGGNYGYTF.

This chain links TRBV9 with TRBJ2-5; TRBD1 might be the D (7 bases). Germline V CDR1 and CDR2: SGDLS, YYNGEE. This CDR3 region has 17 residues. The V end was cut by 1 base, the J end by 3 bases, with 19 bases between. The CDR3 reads CASSVQSSGGGKETQYF. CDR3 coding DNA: TGTGCCAGCAGCGTACAATCAAGCGGAGGGGGCAAAGAGACCCAGTACTTC. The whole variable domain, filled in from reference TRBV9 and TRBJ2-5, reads DSGVTQTPKHLITATGQRVTLRCSPRSGDLSVYWYQQSLDQGLQFLIQYYNGEERAKGNILERFSAQQFPDLHSELNLSSLELGDSALYFCASSVQSSGGGKETQYFGPGTRLLVL.

This CDR3 reads CAIAGTVNSPLHF. For the CDR3, the DNA is TGTGCCATCGCCGGGACAGTTAATTCACCCCTCCACTTT. The V and J genes are TRBV10-3 and TRBJ1-6; 7 bases match TRBD1. The germline gives CDR1 ENHRY, CDR2 SYGVKD. The length of the CDR3 is 13 residues. Trimming took 8 bases from V and 6 from J; bases not matched to a gene: 4.

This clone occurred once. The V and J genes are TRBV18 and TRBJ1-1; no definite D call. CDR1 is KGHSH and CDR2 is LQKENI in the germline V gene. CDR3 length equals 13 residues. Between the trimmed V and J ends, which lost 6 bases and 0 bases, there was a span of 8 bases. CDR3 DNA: TGTGCCAGCTCGCCTCAGATGAACACTGAAGCTTTCTTT. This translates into CASSPQMNTEAFF.

This CDR3 reads CASSLQAGLYNEQFF. In DNA form, the CDR3 reads TGTGCCAGCAGCTTACAAGCGGGCCTCTACAATGAGCAGTTCTTC. The V gene is TRBV7-9, the J gene TRBJ2-1, with D maybe TRBD2 (6 bases). The CDR3 sequence is 15 residues long. V shed 2 bases and J shed 3 bases, with 11 bases lying between them. The germline V gene encodes CDR1 SEHNR and CDR2 FQNEAQ (reference sequence).

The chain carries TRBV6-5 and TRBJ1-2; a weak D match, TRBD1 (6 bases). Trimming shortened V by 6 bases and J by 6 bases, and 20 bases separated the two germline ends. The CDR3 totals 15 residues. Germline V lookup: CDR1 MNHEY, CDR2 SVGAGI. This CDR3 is CASSKTGGTGHGYTF. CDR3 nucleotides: TGTGCCAGCAGCAAAACTGGGGGCACAGGGCATGGCTACACCTTC.

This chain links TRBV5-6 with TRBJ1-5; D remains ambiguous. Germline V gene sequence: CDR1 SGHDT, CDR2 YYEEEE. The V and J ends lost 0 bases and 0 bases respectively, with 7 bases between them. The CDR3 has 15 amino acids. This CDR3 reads CASSLGSYSNQPQHF. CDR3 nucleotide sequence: TGTGCCAGCAGCTTGGGTAGCTATAGCAATCAGCCCCAGCATTTT. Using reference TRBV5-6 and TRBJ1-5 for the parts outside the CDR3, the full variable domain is DAGVTQSPTHLIKTRGQQVTLRCSPKSGHDTVSWYQQALGQGPQFIFQYYEEEERQRGNFPDRFSGHQFPNYSSELNVNALLLGDSALYLCASSLGSYSNQPQHFGDGTRLSIL.

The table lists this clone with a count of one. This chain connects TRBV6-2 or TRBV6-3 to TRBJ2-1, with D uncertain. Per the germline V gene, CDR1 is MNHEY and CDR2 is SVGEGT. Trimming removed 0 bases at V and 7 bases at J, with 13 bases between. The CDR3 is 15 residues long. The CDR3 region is CASSYSRLERNEQFF. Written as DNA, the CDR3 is TGTGCCAGCAGTTACTCGAGGTTAGAGAGGAATGAGCAGTTCTTC.

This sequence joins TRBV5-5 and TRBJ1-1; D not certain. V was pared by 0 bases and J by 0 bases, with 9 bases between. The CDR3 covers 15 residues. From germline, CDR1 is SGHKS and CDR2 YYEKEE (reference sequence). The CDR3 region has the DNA TGTGCCAGCAGCTTGGAGGCAGACATGAACACTGAAGCTTTCTTT. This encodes CASSLEADMNTEAFF.

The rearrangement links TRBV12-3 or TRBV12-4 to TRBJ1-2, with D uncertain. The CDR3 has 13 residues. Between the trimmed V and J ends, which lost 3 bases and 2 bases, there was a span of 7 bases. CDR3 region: CASSFQGNYGYTF. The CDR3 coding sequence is TGTGCCAGCAGTTTCCAAGGGAACTATGGCTACACCTTC.

The chain's CDR3 is CASSPSNQETQYF. In DNA form, the CDR3 reads TGTGCCAGCAGCCCATCGAACCAAGAGACCCAGTACTTC. The chain combines TRBV7-6 with TRBJ2-5; D is unresolved. In germline, CDR1 is SGHVS, CDR2 FNYEAQ. This CDR3 is 13 amino acids long. The V and J ends lost 5 bases and 0 bases respectively, with 7 bases between them.

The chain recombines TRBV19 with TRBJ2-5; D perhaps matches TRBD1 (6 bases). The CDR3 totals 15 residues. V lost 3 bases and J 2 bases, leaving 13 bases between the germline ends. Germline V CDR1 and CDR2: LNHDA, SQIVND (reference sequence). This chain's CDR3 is CASSITWTEQETQYF. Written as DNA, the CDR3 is TGTGCCAGTAGTATTACTTGGACAGAACAAGAGACCCAGTACTTC.

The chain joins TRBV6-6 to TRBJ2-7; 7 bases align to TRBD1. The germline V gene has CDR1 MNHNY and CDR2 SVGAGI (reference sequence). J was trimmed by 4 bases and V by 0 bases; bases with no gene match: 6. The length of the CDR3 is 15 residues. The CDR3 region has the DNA TGTGCCAGCAGTTACTCGATCGCCAGGGGGTACGAGCAGTACTTC. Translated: CASSYSIARGYEQYF.

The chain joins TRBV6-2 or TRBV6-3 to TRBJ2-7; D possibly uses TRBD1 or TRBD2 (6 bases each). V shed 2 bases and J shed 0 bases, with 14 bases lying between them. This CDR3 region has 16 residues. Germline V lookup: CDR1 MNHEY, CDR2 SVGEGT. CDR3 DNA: TGTGCCAGCAGTTACCCTCGGGGGCCCTACTCCTACGAGCAGTACTTC. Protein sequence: CASSYPRGPYSYEQYF.

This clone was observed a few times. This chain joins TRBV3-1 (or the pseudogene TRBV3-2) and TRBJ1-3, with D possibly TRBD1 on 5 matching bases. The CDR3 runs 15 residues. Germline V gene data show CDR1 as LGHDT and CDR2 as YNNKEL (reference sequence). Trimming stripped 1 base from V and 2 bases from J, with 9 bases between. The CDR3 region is CASSQVGLTGNTIYF. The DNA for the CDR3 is TGTGCCAGCAGCCAAGTGGGGCTGACTGGAAACACCATATATTTT.

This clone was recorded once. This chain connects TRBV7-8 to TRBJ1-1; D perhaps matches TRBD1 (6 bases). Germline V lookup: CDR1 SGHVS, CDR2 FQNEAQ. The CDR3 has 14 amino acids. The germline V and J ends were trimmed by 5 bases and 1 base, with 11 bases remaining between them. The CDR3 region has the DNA TGTGCCAGCAGCGTAACAGGGAGGAACACTGAAGCTTTCTTT. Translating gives CASSVTGRNTEAFF.

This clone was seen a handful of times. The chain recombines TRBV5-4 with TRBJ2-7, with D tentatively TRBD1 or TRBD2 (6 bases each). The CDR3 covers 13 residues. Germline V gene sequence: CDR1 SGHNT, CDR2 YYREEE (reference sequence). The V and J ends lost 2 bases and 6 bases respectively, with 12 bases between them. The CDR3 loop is CASSFGGLSEQYF. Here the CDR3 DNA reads TGTGCCAGCAGCTTCGGGGGCTTGAGCGAGCAGTACTTC. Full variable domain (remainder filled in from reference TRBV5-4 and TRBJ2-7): ETGVTQSPTHLIKTRGQQVTLRCSSQSGHNTVSWYQQALGQGPQFIFQYYREEENGRGNFPPRFSGLQFPNYSSELNVNALELDDSALYLCASSFGGLSEQYFGPGTRLTVT.

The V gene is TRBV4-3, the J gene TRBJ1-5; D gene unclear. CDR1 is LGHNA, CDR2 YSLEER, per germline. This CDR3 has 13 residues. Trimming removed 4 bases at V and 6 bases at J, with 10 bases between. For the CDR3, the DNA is TGCGCCAGCAGCCTCGTACTGGGTCAGCCCCAGCATTTT. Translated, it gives CASSLVLGQPQHF.

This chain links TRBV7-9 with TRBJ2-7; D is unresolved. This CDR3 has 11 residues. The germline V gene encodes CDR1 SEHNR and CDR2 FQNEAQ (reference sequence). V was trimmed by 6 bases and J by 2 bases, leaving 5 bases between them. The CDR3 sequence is CASSFAYEQYF. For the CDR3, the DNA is TGTGCCAGCAGTTTCGCCTACGAGCAGTACTTC. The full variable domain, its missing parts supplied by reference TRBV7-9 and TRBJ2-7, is DTGVSQNPRHKITKRGQNVTFRCDPISEHNRLYWYRQTLGQGPEFLTYFQNEAQLEKSRLLSDRFSAERPKGSFSTLEIQRTEQGDSAMYLCASSFAYEQYFGPGTRLTVT.

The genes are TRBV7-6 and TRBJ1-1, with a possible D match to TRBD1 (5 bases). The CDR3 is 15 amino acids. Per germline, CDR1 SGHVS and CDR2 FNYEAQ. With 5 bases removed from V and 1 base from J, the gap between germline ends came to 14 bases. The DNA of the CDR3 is TGTGCCAGCAGCCTCGGTGGGGGGTCGAACACTGAAGCTTTCTTT. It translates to CASSLGGGSNTEAFF.

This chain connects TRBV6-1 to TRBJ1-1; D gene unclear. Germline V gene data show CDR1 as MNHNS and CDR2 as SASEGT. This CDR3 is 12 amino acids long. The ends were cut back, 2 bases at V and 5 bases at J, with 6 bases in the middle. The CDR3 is CASSEHKTEAFF. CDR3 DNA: TGTGCCAGCAGTGAACACAAGACTGAAGCTTTCTTT.

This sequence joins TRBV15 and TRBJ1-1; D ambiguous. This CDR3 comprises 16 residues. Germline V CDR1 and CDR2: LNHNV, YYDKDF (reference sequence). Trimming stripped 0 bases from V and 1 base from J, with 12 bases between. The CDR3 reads CATSRDLSEGNTEAFF. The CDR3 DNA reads TGTGCCACCAGCAGAGATCTCTCGGAGGGGAACACTGAAGCTTTCTTT.

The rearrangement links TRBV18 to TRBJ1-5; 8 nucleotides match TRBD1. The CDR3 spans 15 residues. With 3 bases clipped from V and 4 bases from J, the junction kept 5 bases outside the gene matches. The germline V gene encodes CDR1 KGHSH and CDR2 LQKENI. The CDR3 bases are TGTGCCAGCTCACCTCAGGGGGCCAAGAATCAGCCCCAGCATTTT. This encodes CASSPQGAKNQPQHF.

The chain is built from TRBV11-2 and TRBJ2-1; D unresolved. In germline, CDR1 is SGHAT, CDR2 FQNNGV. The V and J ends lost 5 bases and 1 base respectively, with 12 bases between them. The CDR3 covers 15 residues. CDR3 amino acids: CASSPDIRSYNEQFF. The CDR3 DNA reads TGTGCCAGCAGCCCAGACATCCGGTCCTACAATGAGCAGTTCTTC. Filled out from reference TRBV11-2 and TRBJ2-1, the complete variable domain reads EAGVAQSPRYKIIEKRQSVAFWCNPISGHATLYWYQQILGQGPKLLIQFQNNGVVDDSQLPKDRFSAERLKGVDSTLKIQPAKLEDSAVYLCASSPDIRSYNEQFFGPGTRLTVL.

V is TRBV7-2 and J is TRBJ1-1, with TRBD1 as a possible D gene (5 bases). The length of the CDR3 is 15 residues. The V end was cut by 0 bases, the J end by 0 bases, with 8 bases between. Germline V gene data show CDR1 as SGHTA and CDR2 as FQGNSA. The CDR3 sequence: CASSLAQGLNTEAFF. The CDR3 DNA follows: TGTGCCAGCAGCTTAGCGCAGGGCCTGAACACTGAAGCTTTCTTT.

Written as DNA, the CDR3 is TGTGCCAGCAGTATGGGGGCCAACACCGGGGAGCTGTTTTTT. This codes for CASSMGANTGELFF. The chain couples TRBV3-1 (or the pseudogene TRBV3-2) to TRBJ2-2, with D possibly matching TRBD1 (6 bases). The germline gives CDR1 LGHDT, CDR2 YNNKEL (reference sequence). V lost 6 bases to trimming and J lost 2 bases, with 10 bases between them. This CDR3 is 14 amino acids long.

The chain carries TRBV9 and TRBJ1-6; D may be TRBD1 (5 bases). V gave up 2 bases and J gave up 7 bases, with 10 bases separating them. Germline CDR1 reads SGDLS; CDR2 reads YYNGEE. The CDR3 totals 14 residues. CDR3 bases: TGTGCCAGCAGCGTGGCAGGGAGGAATTCACCCCTCCACTTT. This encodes CASSVAGRNSPLHF.